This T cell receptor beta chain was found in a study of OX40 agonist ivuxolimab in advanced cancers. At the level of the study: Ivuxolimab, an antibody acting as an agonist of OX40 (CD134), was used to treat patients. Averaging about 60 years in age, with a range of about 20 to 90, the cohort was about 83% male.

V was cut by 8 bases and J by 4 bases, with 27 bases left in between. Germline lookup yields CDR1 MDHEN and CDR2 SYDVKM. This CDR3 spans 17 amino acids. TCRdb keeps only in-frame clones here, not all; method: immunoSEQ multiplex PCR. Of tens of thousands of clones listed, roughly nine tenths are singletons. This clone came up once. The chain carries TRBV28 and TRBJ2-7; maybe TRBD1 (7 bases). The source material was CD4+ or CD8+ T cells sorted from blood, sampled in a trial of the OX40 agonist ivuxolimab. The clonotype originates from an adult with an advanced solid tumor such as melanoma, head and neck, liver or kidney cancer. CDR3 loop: CASQTPTNGQGGYEQYF. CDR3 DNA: TGTGCCAGCCAGACCCCGACCAACGGCCAGGGGGGATACGAGCAGTACTTC.